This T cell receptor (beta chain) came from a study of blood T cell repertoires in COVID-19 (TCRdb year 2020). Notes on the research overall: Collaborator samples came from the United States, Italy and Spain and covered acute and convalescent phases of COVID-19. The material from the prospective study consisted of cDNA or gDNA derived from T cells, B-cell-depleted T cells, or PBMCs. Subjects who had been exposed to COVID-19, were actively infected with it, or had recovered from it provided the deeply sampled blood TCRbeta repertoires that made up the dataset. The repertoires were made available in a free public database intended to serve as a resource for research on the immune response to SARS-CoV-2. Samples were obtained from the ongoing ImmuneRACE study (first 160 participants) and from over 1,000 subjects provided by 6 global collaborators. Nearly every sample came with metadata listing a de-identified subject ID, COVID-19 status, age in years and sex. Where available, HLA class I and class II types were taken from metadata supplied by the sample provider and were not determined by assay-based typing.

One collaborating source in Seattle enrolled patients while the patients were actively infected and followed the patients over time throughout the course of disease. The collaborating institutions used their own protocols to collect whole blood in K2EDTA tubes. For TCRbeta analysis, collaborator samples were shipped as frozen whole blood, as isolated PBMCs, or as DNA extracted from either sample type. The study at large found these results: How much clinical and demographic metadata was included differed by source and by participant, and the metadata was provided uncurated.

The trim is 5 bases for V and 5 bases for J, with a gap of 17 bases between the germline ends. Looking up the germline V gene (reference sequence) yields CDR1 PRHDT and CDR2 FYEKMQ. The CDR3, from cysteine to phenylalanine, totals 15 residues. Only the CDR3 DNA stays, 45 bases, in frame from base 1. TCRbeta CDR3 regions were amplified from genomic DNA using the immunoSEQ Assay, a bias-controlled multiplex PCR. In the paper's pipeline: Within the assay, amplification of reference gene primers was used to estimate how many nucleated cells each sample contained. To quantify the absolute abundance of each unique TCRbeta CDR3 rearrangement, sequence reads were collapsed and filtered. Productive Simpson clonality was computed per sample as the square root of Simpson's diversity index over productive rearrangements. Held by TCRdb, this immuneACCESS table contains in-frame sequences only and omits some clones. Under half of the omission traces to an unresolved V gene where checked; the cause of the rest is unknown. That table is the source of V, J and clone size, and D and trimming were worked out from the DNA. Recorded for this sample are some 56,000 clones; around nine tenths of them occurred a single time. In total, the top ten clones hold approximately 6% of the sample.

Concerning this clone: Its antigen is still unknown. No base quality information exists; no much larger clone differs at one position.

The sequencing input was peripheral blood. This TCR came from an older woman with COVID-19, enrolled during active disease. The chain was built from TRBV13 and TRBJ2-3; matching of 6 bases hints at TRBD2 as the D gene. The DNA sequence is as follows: TGTGCCAGCAGCATGTGGACCGGGGAGGAAGATACGCAGTATTTT. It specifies CASSMWTGEEDTQYF.